This T cell receptor (beta chain) emerged from a study of T cells in Graves' hyperthyroidism and ophthalmopathy. Uncontrolled infection, other autoimmune disease, pregnancy or lactation excluded patients. The TCR beta CDR3 regions underwent amplification using RNA transcripts as the source. An initial round of RT-PCR targeting the TCR CDR3 relied on the HTBI primer set. TCRdb itself ran the multiplex PCR reads through MiXCR, one entry per CDR3 protein. The sample holds 450,000 to 700,000 distinct CDR3 sequences, approximately 44% seen once. J gave up 7 bases and V 5 bases, and 11 bases lay outside the gene matches. The germline CDR1 and CDR2 sequences are SGHAT and FQNNGV. The CDR3 length is 16 residues.

The TCR was taken from an adult woman with Graves' disease, either hyperthyroidism or ophthalmopathy (not recorded which). The sample was peripheral blood or thyroid tissue (not recorded which). The chain joins TRBV11-2 to TRBJ1-6; 7 positions match TRBD1. The CDR3 region has the DNA TGTGCCAGCAGCAAATCGACAGGGCCAACCAATTCACCCCTCCACTTT. As protein: CASSKSTGPTNSPLHF.